This TCR beta chain was sequenced in a study of shared clonotypes between healthy human individuals (dated by TCRdb to 2018 to 2020). General notes on the study: The cohort comprised a couple of women and three men aged 18 to 49 years. The study deeply sequenced blood TCR repertoires of several healthy adults to estimate repertoire size and the extent of clonotype sharing between individuals. Each donor's leukapheresis produced roughly between about 0.9 and 9.5 billion PBMCs. Different laboratories and diverse techniques were used to prepare libraries and sequence TCR repertoires, to increase sequencing depth and limit assay-specific biases. For each donor, three plates each were used for CD4 naive and CD4 memory, two plates were used for CD8 naive, and one plate was used for CD8 memory. Study-level results and caveats: Naive subsets generally had larger estimated clonotype richness than memory subsets did. Sharing across a few donors was observed for 4.5% to 6.5% of naive CD4, less than 4% of naive CD8, 2% to 2.5% of memory CD4, and around 0.4% of memory CD8 clonotypes. Sampling was restricted to blood, and TCR repertoires in tissue are likely to differ from TCR repertoires in blood. The small number of donors limited the genetic and exposure-history diversity represented. Pairwise subsampling led to the expectation that sequencing depth would affect the degree of clonotype sharing among donors. Compared with non-shared clonotypes, the clonotypes found in all four sorted-subset donors had higher generation probabilities. Even with the large sequencing depth, rarefaction of the sorted-subset datasets indicated that sequencing was incomplete.

The germline V gene specifies SQVTM as CDR1 and ANQGSEA as CDR2. From its cysteine to its phenylalanine, the CDR3 spans 11 amino acids. Only the CDR3 part of the read is kept: 33 bases, read in frame from the first base. A distance of 9 bases separates the germline ends of V and J, which lose 3 bases and 7 bases respectively. Remarks on this clone: Its specific antigen is unknown. No base quality information exists; no much larger clone differs at one position.

Healthy HIV-negative adults with no recently reported acute infections or vaccinations were included as donors. Every donor was a Caucasian adult residing in Nashville, Tennessee, USA. CD4+ T cells were enriched by magnetic negative selection, after which naive cells were positively selected on CD45RA and the negative fraction was taken as the memory subset. After blood collection by leukapheresis, PBMCs were isolated using Ficoll-Histopaque density gradient centrifugation and then cryopreserved in the vapor phase of liquid nitrogen. Analytical flow cytometry was used to check the purity and quantity of each magnetically sorted T cell population. Each sorted fraction had its genomic DNA isolated and then quantified by UV absorbance on a Nanodrop 2000c. Using the deep immunoSEQ assay, TCR CDR3 regions were amplified from genomic DNA by multiplex PCR. Extracted genomic DNA from each cell subset was spread evenly across all wells of several immunoSEQ 96-well plates, with each plate serving as a replicate. For sorted subsets, each replicate PCR was loaded with 200 ng genomic DNA, equivalent to 25,000 to 35,000 T cell genomes. Purified libraries were measured with a Qubit 3.0 fluorometer, size-checked on a Bioanalyzer 2100, and measured again with the KAPA Library Quantification kit. Every immunoSEQ 96-well plate was sequenced on a dedicated single-read 150-cycle Illumina NextSeq 550 flow cell. Concerning the study's data processing: Because the immunoSEQ output held only junctional sequences and lacked quality scores, the filtering could not match the filtering applied to full-length reads. To assign V/J genes and CDR3, sequences were annotated against IMGT germline references using PyIR, a Python wrapper for IgBLAST v1.9. Reads with weak V/J assignments (E-value above 1e-6), missing CDR3, stop codons, out-of-frame junctions, or ambiguous translated residues were removed. V3J clonotypes were defined as sequences sharing an identical inferred V gene, J gene, and CDR3 amino acid sequence. Percentage overlap between repertoires was calculated by dividing the number of shared unique clonotypes by the size of the smaller repertoire. RTK rarefaction, the Chao1 estimator, and Recon v2.1 estimates of unobserved clonotypes were used to assess repertoire richness. For all TCRbeta clonotypes obtained by the gDNA method from a few donors, generation probabilities were computed with OLGA. This immuneACCESS table, as held by TCRdb, lists in-frame sequences with V and J called but not all clones. Of the missing ones, under half trace to an unresolved V gene in checked studies; the others have no known cause. The V and J calls and clone size were taken over from that table, and D and trimming were inferred from the DNA. This sample holds some 980,000 clones; 76% were observed only once. The ten top clones hold about 1.5% of the sample.

The chain is assembled from TRBV29-1 and TRBJ1-2, and possibly TRBD1, on 5 matching bases. Sequenced material: memory CD4+ T cells sorted from blood. What this sample's cell subset or site label stands for: CD45RA-negative fraction. The receptor comes from a man between 18 and 29 years old in good health. The DNA is as follows: TGCAGCGTTGAGGGGGAGGGTGGCTACACCTTC. It translates as CSVEGEGGYTF.